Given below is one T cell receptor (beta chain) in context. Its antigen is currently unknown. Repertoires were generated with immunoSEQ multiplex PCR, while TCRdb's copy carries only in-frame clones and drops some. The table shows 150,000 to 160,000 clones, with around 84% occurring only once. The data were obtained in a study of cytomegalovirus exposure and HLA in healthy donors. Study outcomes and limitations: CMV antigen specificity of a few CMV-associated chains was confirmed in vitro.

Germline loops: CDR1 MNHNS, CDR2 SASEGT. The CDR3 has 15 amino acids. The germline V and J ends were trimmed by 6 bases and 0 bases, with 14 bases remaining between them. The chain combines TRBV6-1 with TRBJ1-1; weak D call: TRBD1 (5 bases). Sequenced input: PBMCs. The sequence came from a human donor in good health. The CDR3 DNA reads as TGTGCCAGCAGAGAAAGGGACTCCGTGAACACTGAAGCTTTCTTT. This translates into CASRERDSVNTEAFF.